The 27 T cell receptor beta chains below come from one sample, sequenced in a study of T cell repertoires in ileal Crohn's disease. Time point indicated: neoterminal ileum biopsy at postoperative endoscopy, about 6 months after surgery. Generated by immunoSEQ multiplex PCR, the TCRdb table keeps only in-frame clones and is missing some. The sample yields about 62,000 clones, 70% to 90% seen once. Sequencing was performed on ileal tissue. Receptor source: an adult with Crohn's disease.

The J gene is TRBJ2-2, the V gene TRBV2, with 9 bases fitting TRBD2. CDR3 length: 17 residues. Germline V gives CDR1 SNHLY, CDR2 FYNNEI. V was clipped by 7 bases and J by 5 bases; unmatched bases: 14. The CDR3, as DNA: TGTGCCAGCACTCAGTGGTTGACTAGCGGTCTGACCGGGGAGCTGTTTTTT. The encoded protein is CASTQWLTSGLTGELFF.

The V and J genes are TRBV2 and TRBJ2-5; weak D call: TRBD2 (6 bases). Trimming shortened V by 6 bases and J by 9 bases, and 14 bases separated the two germline ends. CDR1 is SNHLY and CDR2 is FYNNEI in the germline V gene. The CDR3 covers 12 residues. CDR3 DNA: TGTGCCAGCAGGGACTACAGCTTTCCCCAGTACTTC. Amino acid sequence: CASRDYSFPQYF. Combining the CDR3 with reference TRBV2 and TRBJ2-5 gives the whole variable domain EPEVTQTPSHQVTQMGQEVILRCVPISNHLYFYWYRQILGQKVEFLVSFYNNEISEKSEIFDDQFSVERPDGSNFTLKIRSTKLEDSAMYFCASRDYSFPQYFGPGTRLLVL.

V is TRBV2 and J is TRBJ2-3; 12 nucleotides align to TRBD2. The germline gives CDR1 SNHLY, CDR2 FYNNEI. This CDR3 is 15 amino acids long. Trimming removed 6 bases from V and 3 bases from J; junction bases left unmatched: 4. The CDR3, as DNA: TGTGCCAGCAGGACGACTAGCGGGAGAACAGATACGCAGTATTTT. Translating gives CASRTTSGRTDTQYF.

The chain combines TRBV13 with TRBJ2-1; 12 positions match TRBD2. The CDR3 totals 16 residues. After removal of 6 bases from V and 6 bases from J, the junction contained 9 bases not matched to a gene. Looked up from germline, CDR1 is PRHDT and CDR2 is FYEKMQ (reference sequence). CDR3 nucleotides: TGTGCCAGCAGTATGGGGAGACTAGCGGGAGCCAATGAGCAGTTCTTC. This gives the protein CASSMGRLAGANEQFF.

The V gene is TRBV19, the J gene TRBJ1-3; TRBD1 aligns across 8 bases. CDR3 length: 21 amino acids. The germline gives CDR1 LNHDA, CDR2 SQIVND (reference sequence). J was trimmed by 0 bases and V by 2 bases; bases with no gene match: 18. CDR3 nucleotides: TGTGCCAGTAGTATAACCCACGGACAGGGTCTAGACCATATCTCTGGAAACACCATATATTTT. Amino acid sequence: CASSITHGQGLDHISGNTIYF.

The chain links TRBV11-3 to TRBJ2-1; the match to TRBD2 covers 16 bases. V lost 4 bases, J lost 16 bases, and 13 bases stayed unmatched. The CDR3 extends over 16 amino acids. Germline loops: CDR1 SGHNT, CDR2 YENEEA. The CDR3 coding sequence is TGTGCCAGCAGCTACACCGGGACTAGCGGGAGGGCAGTCAGTTTCTTC. This sequence encodes CASSYTGTSGRAVSFF.

The chain employs TRBV30 and TRBJ2-1; D is unclear. Per the germline V gene, CDR1 is GTSNPN and CDR2 is SVGIG (reference sequence). The CDR3 runs to 11 residues. The V gene lost 3 bases and the J gene lost 6 bases, with 6 bases spanning the gap. CDR3 protein: CAWRAVNEQFF. The CDR3 bases are TGTGCCTGGAGGGCAGTCAATGAGCAGTTCTTC.

This chain joins TRBV6-4 and TRBJ1-1; 7 bases align to TRBD1. CDR1 and CDR2 from the germline V gene are MRHNA and SNTAGT. Trimming cost V 2 bases and J 1 base; bases outside gene matches: 7. The CDR3 runs 16 residues. The CDR3 coding sequence is TGTGCCAGCAGTGACACGTACAGGGGTTCGAACACTGAAGCTTTCTTT. Encoded protein: CASSDTYRGSNTEAFF.

This clone was seen a single time. J is TRBJ2-4 and V is TRBV5-1; D perhaps matches TRBD1 (6 bases). Germline CDR1 reads SGHRS; CDR2 reads YFSETQ. This CDR3 spans 15 amino acids. V dropped 3 bases and J dropped 2 bases, with 12 bases sitting between them. In DNA, the CDR3 is TGCGCCAGCAGCTACCAGGGGATGCCCAAAAACATTCAGTACTTC. Its translation: CASSYQGMPKNIQYF.

The CDR3 is CASSLVSPGGNIQYF. In nucleotides, the CDR3 is TGCGCCAGCAGCTTGGTTTCGCCAGGGGGTAACATTCAGTACTTC. The chain links TRBV5-1 to TRBJ2-4, with TRBD1 matching 7 bases. With 0 bases clipped from V and 7 bases from J, the junction kept 7 bases outside the gene matches. Germline loops: CDR1 SGHRS, CDR2 YFSETQ. The CDR3 loop spans 15 amino acids.

This sequence joins TRBV19 and TRBJ1-5, with 7 bases that match TRBD1. The germline V gene has CDR1 LNHDA and CDR2 SQIVND (reference sequence). The CDR3 loop spans 13 amino acids. V was clipped by 9 bases and J by 3 bases; unmatched bases: 5. The CDR3 nucleotides are TGTGCCAGCGTCACAGGGGCCAATCAGCCCCAGCATTTT. This sequence encodes CASVTGANQPQHF.

The rearrangement uses TRBV27 and TRBJ1-4, with D unclear. This CDR3 comprises 18 residues. The V gene lost 0 bases and the J gene lost 0 bases, with 14 bases spanning the gap. The germline V gene encodes CDR1 MNHEY and CDR2 SMNVEV (reference sequence). CDR3: CASSLSWQATATNEKLFF. The DNA for the CDR3 is TGTGCCAGCAGTTTATCGTGGCAGGCTACCGCAACTAATGAAAAACTGTTTTTT.

The V gene is TRBV11-2, the J gene TRBJ1-1; D remains ambiguous. This CDR3 is 14 amino acids long. The germline V and J ends were trimmed by 1 base and 1 base, with 7 bases remaining between them. Germline values: CDR1 SGHAT, CDR2 FQNNGV. CDR3 protein: CASSLAAGNTEAFF. CDR3 coding DNA: TGTGCCAGCAGCTTAGCGGCAGGGAACACTGAAGCTTTCTTT.

The chain carries TRBV10-3 and TRBJ2-7, with D possibly being TRBD2 (6 bases). The CDR3 spans 14 residues. V was trimmed by 10 bases and J by 1 base, leaving 17 bases between them. Germline CDR1 ENHRY, CDR2 SYGVKD. CDR3 loop: CASRLGSGSYEQYF. Here the CDR3 DNA reads TGTGCCAGCCGGCTGGGGAGCGGGTCCTACGAGCAGTACTTC.

This sequence joins TRBV18 and TRBJ1-1; no reliable D call. Germline-derived CDR1 and CDR2 are KGHSH and LQKENI. The length of the CDR3 is 12 residues. V was trimmed by 5 bases and J by 1 base, leaving 5 bases between them. The CDR3 sequence is CASSSSNTEAFF. CDR3 sequence (DNA): TGTGCCAGCTCATCGTCGAACACTGAAGCTTTCTTT. The variable domain in full, with the rest retrieved from reference TRBV18 and TRBJ1-1, is NAGVMQNPRHLVRRRGQEARLRCSPMKGHSHVYWYRQLPEEGLKFMVYLQKENIIDESGMPKERFSAEFPKEGPSILRIQQVVRGDSAAYFCASSSSNTEAFFGQGTRLTVV.

The V gene is TRBV2, the J gene TRBJ2-2; D is unclear. This CDR3 region has 12 residues. Trimming cost V 8 bases and J 6 bases, with 10 bases left between them. Germline V gene data show CDR1 as SNHLY and CDR2 as FYNNEI. The CDR3 is CASLEPAGELFF. The CDR3 nucleotides read TGTGCCAGCCTAGAACCCGCCGGGGAGCTGTTTTTT.

The rearrangement joins TRBV28 to TRBJ2-1; a possible D gene is TRBD1 (6 bases). CDR3 length: 15 amino acids. Germline V gives CDR1 MDHEN, CDR2 SYDVKM. Between the trimmed V and J ends, which lost 5 bases and 8 bases, there was a span of 19 bases. The CDR3: CASSPRQGGRDEQFF. The CDR3 DNA reads TGTGCCAGCAGTCCGAGACAAGGGGGTCGGGATGAGCAGTTCTTC. The full variable domain, rest sourced from reference TRBV28 and TRBJ2-1, is DVKVTQSSRYLVKRTGEKVFLECVQDMDHENMFWYRQDPGLGLRLIYFSYDVKMKEKGDIPEGYSVSREKKERFSLILESASTNQTSMYLCASSPRQGGRDEQFFGPGTRLTVL.

Only one count was recorded for this clone. The chain joins TRBV2 to TRBJ2-2; D perhaps matches TRBD1 (6 bases). Trimming shortened V by 9 bases and J by 8 bases, and 16 bases separated the two germline ends. Germline assignment: CDR1 SNHLY and CDR2 FYNNEI. The CDR3 length is 13 residues. The CDR3 here is CASTQGLRGELFF. Here the CDR3 DNA reads TGTGCCAGTACACAGGGTCTAAGAGGGGAGCTGTTTTTT.

The chain combines TRBV30 with TRBJ2-2; 7 nucleotides agree with TRBD2. V lost 8 bases to trimming and J lost 2 bases; unmatched junction nucleotides: 2. The CDR3 runs 12 residues. The germline V gene encodes CDR1 GTSNPN and CDR2 SVGIG (reference sequence). CDR3 nucleotides: TGTGCCAGACTAGCAAACACCGGGGAGCTGTTTTTT. This codes for CARLANTGELFF.

J is TRBJ1-1 and V is TRBV14; D is unclear. Germline CDR1 reads SGHDN; CDR2 reads FVKESK. Trimming removed 2 bases from V and 2 bases from J, with 3 bases in between. CDR3 length: 12 residues. The CDR3 nucleotides are TGTGCCAGCAGCCAAATAAACACTGAAGCTTTCTTT. Its translation: CASSQINTEAFF.

V gene TRBV29-1 combines with J gene TRBJ2-2; D unresolved. CDR1 SQVTM and CDR2 ANQGSEA come from the germline V gene. The CDR3 totals 13 residues. Trimming took off 4 bases at V and 3 bases at J, with 9 bases between the two ends. In DNA, the CDR3 is TGCAGCGTTGGCGAGGAACACACCGGGGAGCTGTTTTTT. This translates into CSVGEEHTGELFF.

The rearrangement joins TRBV12-5 to TRBJ2-1; 8 nucleotides agree with TRBD2. The CDR3 contains 18 residues. The ends lost 1 base at V and 0 bases at J; junction bases unmatched: 8. Germline lookup yields CDR1 LGHNT and CDR2 FRNRAP. The CDR3 region has the DNA TGTGCTAGTGGTTTGGCCGGTTCAAGCGGGAGCTCCTACAATGAGCAGTTCTTC. This gives the protein CASGLAGSSGSSYNEQFF.

The chain is built from TRBV11-3 and TRBJ2-1; no clear D. V lost 2 bases and J 5 bases, leaving 4 bases between the germline ends. Germline lookup yields CDR1 SGHNT and CDR2 YENEEA. The CDR3 runs 12 residues. The CDR3 bases are TGTGCCAGCAGCTTAAGAGACAATGAGCAGTTCTTC. Translation gives CASSLRDNEQFF.

This sequence joins TRBV10-3 and TRBJ1-6; 9 bases map to TRBD1. The germline CDR1 and CDR2 sequences are ENHRY and SYGVKD. The V segment lost 4 bases and the J segment 8 bases; nucleotides outside the gene matches: 0. The CDR3 totals 13 residues. The CDR3 here is CAISGTGDSPLHF. Here the CDR3 DNA reads TGTGCCATCAGTGGGACAGGGGATTCACCCCTCCACTTT.

This chain links TRBV10-3 with TRBJ1-1, with 12 bases aligning to TRBD1. Trimming cost V 8 bases and J 5 bases; bases outside gene matches: 9. Per the germline V gene, CDR1 is ENHRY and CDR2 is SYGVKD. The CDR3 sequence is 15 residues long. The CDR3 protein is CAIAGQGAGTTEAFF. The CDR3 DNA follows: TGTGCCATCGCGGGACAGGGGGCCGGAACGACTGAAGCTTTCTTT.

The CDR3, as DNA: TGTGCCAGCAGCAGTCGACAGGCTGACCGGGCCTATGGCTACACCTTC. It specifies CASSSRQADRAYGYTF. The chain joins TRBV7-2 to TRBJ1-2; tentatively, D is TRBD1 (6 bases). V dropped 5 bases and J dropped 4 bases, with 20 bases sitting between them. CDR3 length: 16 residues. CDR1 is SGHTA and CDR2 is FQGNSA in the germline V gene.

The J gene is TRBJ1-2, the V gene TRBV29-1, with D uncertain. Trimming cost V 4 bases and J 5 bases, with 8 bases left between them. CDR1 is SQVTM and CDR2 is ANQGSEA in the germline V gene. This CDR3 region has 11 residues. CDR3 residues: CSVVELYGYTF. The CDR3 DNA sequence: TGCAGCGTTGTGGAGCTATATGGCTACACCTTC. The full variable domain, in which reference TRBV29-1 and TRBJ1-2 provide the parts outside the CDR3, is SAVISQKPSRDICQRGTSLTIQCQVDSQVTMMFWYRQQPGQSLTLIATANQGSEATYESGFVIDKFPISRPNLTFSTLTVSNMSPEDSSIYLCSVVELYGYTFGSGTRLTVV.